This T cell receptor beta chain is from a study of neoadjuvant anti-PD-1 for oral cavity cancer. Assay: immunoSEQ multiplex PCR; the TCRdb copy retains only in-frame clones and omits some. The data show 30,000 to 35,000 clones, with around nine tenths seen just once and under 4% held by the top ten. J lost 4 bases, V lost 4 bases, and 4 bases had no gene match. CDR3 size: 15 residues. Germline V gives CDR1 MNHEY, CDR2 SVGAGI. The specimen was PBMCs, collected before nivolumab (anti-PD-1) treatment. The source is a person between 40 and 85 years old with oral cavity squamous cell carcinoma. The chain recombines TRBV6-5 with TRBJ1-6, with 7 positions matching TRBD1. CDR3 in amino acids: CASSSRDSYNSPLHF. The CDR3 DNA reads TGTGCCAGCAGTTCTAGGGACAGTTATAATTCACCCCTCCACTTT.